This T cell receptor beta chain was retrieved from a study of blood T cell repertoires in COVID-19. About the study: Sites across the United States, Italy and Spain contributed samples from acute and convalescent COVID-19.

The CDR3 covers 13 residues. Trimming removed 7 bases at V and 6 bases at J, with 10 bases between. Germline CDR1 and CDR2: MDHEN and SYDVKM. In the study's own analysis: Amplifying reference gene primers gave estimates of nucleated cell counts. Sequencing was performed with immunoSEQ multiplex PCR; in TCRdb, only in-frame clones are kept and a portion is missing. Clone size and V and J calls were adopted from that table, with D and trimming inferred from the DNA. The sample includes approximately 46,000 clones, roughly 84% of them seen just once. The specimen was peripheral blood. The rearrangement links TRBV28 to TRBJ1-6; D perhaps matches TRBD1 (6 bases). This receptor was identified in a woman between 65 and 79 years old in a cohort sampled during active COVID-19. The CDR3 nucleotides read TGTGCCAGCATCGGACAGACTAATTCACCCCTCCACTTT. This sequence encodes CASIGQTNSPLHF.